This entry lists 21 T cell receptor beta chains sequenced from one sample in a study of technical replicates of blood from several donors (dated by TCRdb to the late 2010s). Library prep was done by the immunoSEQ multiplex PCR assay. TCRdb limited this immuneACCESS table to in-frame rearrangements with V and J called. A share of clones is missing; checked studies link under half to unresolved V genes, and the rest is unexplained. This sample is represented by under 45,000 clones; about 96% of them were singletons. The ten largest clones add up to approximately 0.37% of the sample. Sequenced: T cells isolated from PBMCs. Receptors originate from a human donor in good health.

The CDR3 spells CASSSTMNTEAFF. The CDR3 DNA follows: TGCGCCAGCAGCTCCACTATGAACACTGAAGCTTTCTTT. The chain combines TRBV5-1 with TRBJ1-1; no firm D call. Germline CDR1 SGHRS, CDR2 YFSETQ. V lost 3 bases, J lost 0 bases, and 6 bases lay in between. This CDR3 comprises 13 residues.

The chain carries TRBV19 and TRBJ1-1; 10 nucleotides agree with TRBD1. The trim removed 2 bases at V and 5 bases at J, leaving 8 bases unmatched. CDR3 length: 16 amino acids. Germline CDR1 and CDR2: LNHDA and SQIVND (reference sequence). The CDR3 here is CASSITLDRGRTEAFF. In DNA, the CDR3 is TGTGCCAGTAGTATAACCCTGGACAGGGGGAGGACTGAAGCTTTCTTT.

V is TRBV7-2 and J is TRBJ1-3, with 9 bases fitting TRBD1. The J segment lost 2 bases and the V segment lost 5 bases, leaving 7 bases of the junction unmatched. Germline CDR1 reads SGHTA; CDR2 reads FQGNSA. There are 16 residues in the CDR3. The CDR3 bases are TGTGCCAGCAGCCTACAGGGGGCGCAAACTGGAAACACCATATATTTT. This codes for CASSLQGAQTGNTIYF.

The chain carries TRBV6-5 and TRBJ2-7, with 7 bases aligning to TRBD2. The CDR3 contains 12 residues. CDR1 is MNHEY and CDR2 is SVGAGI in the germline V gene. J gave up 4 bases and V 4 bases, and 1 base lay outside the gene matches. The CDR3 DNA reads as TGTGCCAGCAGTTGGGGGGGGTACGAGCAGTACTTC. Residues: CASSWGGYEQYF.

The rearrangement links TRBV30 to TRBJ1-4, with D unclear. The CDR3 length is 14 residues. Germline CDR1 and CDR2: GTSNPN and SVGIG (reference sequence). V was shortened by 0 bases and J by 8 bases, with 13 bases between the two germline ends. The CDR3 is CAWSVRRRREKLFF. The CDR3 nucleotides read TGTGCCTGGAGTGTACGAAGGAGAAGGGAAAAACTGTTTTTT.

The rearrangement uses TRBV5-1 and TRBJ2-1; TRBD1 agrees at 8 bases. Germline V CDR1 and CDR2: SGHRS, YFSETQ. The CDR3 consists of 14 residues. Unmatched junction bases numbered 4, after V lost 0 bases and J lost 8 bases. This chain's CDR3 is CASSLGQGWDEQFF. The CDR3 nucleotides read TGCGCCAGCAGCTTGGGACAGGGGTGGGATGAGCAGTTCTTC.

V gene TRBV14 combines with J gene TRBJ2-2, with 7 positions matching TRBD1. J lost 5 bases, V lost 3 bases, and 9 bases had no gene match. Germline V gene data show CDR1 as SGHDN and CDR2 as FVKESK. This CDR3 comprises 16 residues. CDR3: CASSHTGTVNTGELFF. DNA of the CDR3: TGTGCCAGCAGCCATACCGGGACAGTGAATACCGGGGAGCTGTTTTTT.

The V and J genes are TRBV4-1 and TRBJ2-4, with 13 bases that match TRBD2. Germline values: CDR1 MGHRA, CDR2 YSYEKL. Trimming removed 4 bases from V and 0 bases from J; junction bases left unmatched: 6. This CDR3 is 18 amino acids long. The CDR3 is CASSLGLAGILAKNIQYF. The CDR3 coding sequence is TGCGCCAGCAGCCTGGGACTAGCGGGGATCCTAGCCAAAAACATTCAGTACTTC.

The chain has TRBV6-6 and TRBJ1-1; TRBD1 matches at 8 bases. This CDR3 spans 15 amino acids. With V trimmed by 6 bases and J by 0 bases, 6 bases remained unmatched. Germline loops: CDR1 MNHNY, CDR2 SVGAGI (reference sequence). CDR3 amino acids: CASRGTGGMNTEAFF. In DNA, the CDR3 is TGTGCCAGCAGGGGAACAGGGGGAATGAACACTGAAGCTTTCTTT.

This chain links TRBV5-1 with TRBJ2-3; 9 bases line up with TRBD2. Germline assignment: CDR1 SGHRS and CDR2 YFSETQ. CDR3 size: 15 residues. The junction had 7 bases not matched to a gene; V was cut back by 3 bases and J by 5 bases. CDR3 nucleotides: TGCGCCAGCAGCTCCATAGCGGGAGTAAGAGATACGCAGTATTTT. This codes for CASSSIAGVRDTQYF.

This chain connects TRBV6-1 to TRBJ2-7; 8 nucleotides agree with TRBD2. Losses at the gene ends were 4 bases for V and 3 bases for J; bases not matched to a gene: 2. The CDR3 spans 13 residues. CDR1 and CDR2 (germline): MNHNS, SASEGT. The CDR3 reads CASSGAGGYEQYF. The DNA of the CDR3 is TGTGCCAGCAGTGGTGCGGGGGGCTACGAGCAGTACTTC.

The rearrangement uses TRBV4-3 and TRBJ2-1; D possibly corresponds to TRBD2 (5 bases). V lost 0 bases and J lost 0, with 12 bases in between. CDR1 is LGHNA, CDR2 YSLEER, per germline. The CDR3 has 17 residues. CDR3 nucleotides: TGCGCCAGCAGCCAAGATATTGGTACTAGCTCCTACAATGAGCAGTTCTTC. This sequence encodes CASSQDIGTSSYNEQFF.

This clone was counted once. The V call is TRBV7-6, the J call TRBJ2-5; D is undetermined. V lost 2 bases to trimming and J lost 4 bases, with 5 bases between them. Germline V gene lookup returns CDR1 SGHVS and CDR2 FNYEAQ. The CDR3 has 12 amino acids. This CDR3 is CASSLNSETQYF. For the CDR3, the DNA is TGTGCCAGCAGCTTAAACTCAGAGACCCAGTACTTC. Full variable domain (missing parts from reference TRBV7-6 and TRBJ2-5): GAGVSQSPRYKVTKRGQDVALRCDPISGHVSLYWYRQALGQGPEFLTYFNYEAQQDKSGLPNDRFSAERPEGSISTLTIQRTEQRDSAMYRCASSLNSETQYFGPGTRLLVL.

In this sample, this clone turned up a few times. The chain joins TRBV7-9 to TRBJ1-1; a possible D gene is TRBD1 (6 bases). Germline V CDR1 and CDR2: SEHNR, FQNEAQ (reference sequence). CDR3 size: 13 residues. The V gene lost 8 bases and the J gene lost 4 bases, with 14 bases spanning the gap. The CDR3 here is CASDRQDSTEAFF. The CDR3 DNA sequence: TGTGCCAGCGATCGACAGGACAGCACTGAAGCTTTCTTT.

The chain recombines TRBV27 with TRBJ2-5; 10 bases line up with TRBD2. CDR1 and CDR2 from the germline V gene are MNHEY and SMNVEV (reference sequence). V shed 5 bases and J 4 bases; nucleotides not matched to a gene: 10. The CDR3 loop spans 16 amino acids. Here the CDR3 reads CASSKKREGLGETQYF. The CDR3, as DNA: TGTGCCAGCAGTAAGAAGCGGGAGGGCTTAGGAGAGACCCAGTACTTC.

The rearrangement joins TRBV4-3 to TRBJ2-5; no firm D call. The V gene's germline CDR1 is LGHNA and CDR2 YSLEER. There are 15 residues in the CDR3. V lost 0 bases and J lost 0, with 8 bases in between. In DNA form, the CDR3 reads TGCGCCAGCAGCCAAGATAGACACTACCAAGAGACCCAGTACTTC. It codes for CASSQDRHYQETQYF.

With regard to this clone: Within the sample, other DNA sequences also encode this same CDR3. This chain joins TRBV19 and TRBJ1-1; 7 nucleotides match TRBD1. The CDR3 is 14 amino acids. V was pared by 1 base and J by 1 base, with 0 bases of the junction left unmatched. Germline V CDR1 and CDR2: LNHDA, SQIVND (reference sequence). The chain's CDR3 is CASSIGQGNTEAFF. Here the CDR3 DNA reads TGTGCCAGTAGTATAGGACAGGGGAACACTGAAGCTTTCTTT.

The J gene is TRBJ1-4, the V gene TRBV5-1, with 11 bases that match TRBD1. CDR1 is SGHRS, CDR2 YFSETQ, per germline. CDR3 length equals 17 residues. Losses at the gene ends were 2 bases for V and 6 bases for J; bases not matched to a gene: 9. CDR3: CASSFKSGTGGDEKLFF. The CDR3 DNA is TGCGCCAGCAGCTTTAAATCCGGGACAGGGGGTGATGAAAAACTGTTTTTT.

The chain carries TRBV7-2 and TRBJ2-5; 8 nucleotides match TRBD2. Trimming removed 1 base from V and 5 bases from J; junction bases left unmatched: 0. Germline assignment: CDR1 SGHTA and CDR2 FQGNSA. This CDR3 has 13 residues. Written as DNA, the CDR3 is TGTGCCAGCAGCTTAGAGCGGGGGGAGACCCAGTACTTC. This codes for CASSLERGETQYF.

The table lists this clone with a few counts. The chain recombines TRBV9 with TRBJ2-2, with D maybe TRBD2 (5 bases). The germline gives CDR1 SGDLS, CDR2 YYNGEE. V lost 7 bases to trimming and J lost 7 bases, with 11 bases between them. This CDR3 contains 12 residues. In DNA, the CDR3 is TGTGCCAGCGAACGGGAATACGGGGAGCTGTTTTTT. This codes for CASEREYGELFF.

In DNA, the CDR3 is TGTGCCATCAGTGAGTCCGGGGGGGGTAGCACTGAAGCTTTCTTT. Its translation: CAISESGGGSTEAFF. The J gene is TRBJ1-1, the V gene TRBV10-3, with a tentative D call TRBD1 (5 bases). This CDR3 region has 15 residues. Germline values: CDR1 ENHRY, CDR2 SYGVKD. Trimming removed 0 bases from V and 4 bases from J, with 12 bases in between.